A selection of T cell receptor beta chains follows, all from one sample in a study of T cell repertoires in cytomegalovirus infection. TCRdb independently ran MiXCR on the reads; one entry per CDR3 protein. The sample has tens of thousands of distinct CDR3 sequences, around 18% seen once. The antigens these receptors bind are not known. The sequencing here drew on CD8+ T cells from cultured PBMCs, taken from culture after CMV antigen stimulation. The receptors shown here come from a human donor in good health (CMV status not recorded). Some clones in this sample may be carry-over from other donors' samples. CDR3s include the opening cysteine and the closing phenylalanine or tryptophan. Fields, in order: CDR3 DNA, CDR3 protein, V gene, D gene, clone size, J gene. The D gene is left open where the match is weak. Rows may omit the clone size; those that give it use once, few, many or a size class.

cdr3_nt: TGTGCCAGCAGTTCCAAGGAAGCTAGCGGGGGGGCCACTTATGAGCAGTTCTTC
cdr3_aa: CASSSKEASGGATYEQFF
v_call: TRBV27
d_call: TRBD2
clone_size: NA
j_call: TRBJ2-1

cdr3_nt: TGTGCCAGCAGCCAGGGCCCACAGGGGGCGTATACTGAAGCTTTCTTT
cdr3_aa: CASSQGPQGAYTEAFF
v_call: TRBV6-2/TRBV6-3
d_call: TRBD1
clone_size: NA
j_call: TRBJ1-1

cdr3_nt: TGTGCCATCAGTGATGTGACAGGGGCTTCTAATTCACCCCTCCACTTT
cdr3_aa: CAISDVTGASNSPLHF
v_call: TRBV10-3
d_call: TRBD1
clone_size: NA
j_call: TRBJ1-6

cdr3_nt: TGCAGTGCTAGAGTACAGCGAACGAACACCGGGGAGCTGTTTTTT
cdr3_aa: CSARVQRTNTGELFF
v_call: TRBV20-1
d_call: NA
clone_size: NA
j_call: TRBJ2-2

cdr3_nt: TGTGCCAGCAGGGAGGGTGCAAGTTCTGGAAACACCATATATTTT
cdr3_aa: CASREGASSGNTIYF
v_call: TRBV13
d_call: NA
clone_size: few
j_call: TRBJ1-3

cdr3_nt: TGCAGCGTTGAAGATCAAAGGGGAGGGGACAGCCAAGAGACCCAGTACTTC
cdr3_aa: CSVEDQRGGDSQETQYF
v_call: TRBV29-1
d_call: NA
clone_size: NA
j_call: TRBJ2-5

cdr3_nt: TGTGCCAGCAGAGAACTAGCGGGGGCTCAGACGTACCAAGAGACCCAGTACTTC
cdr3_aa: CASRELAGAQTYQETQYF
v_call: TRBV6-1
d_call: TRBD2
clone_size: many
j_call: TRBJ2-5

cdr3_nt: TGTGCCAGCGGTCTTGGCAATGAGCAGTTCTTC
cdr3_aa: CASGLGNEQFF
v_call: TRBV11-2
d_call: NA
clone_size: many
j_call: TRBJ2-1

cdr3_nt: TGTGCCAGCAGCTTGCCTGCCCCCAGCGGGACAACCTACGAGCAGTACTTC
cdr3_aa: CASSLPAPSGTTYEQYF
v_call: TRBV5-4
d_call: NA
clone_size: NA
j_call: TRBJ2-7

cdr3_nt: TGTGCCAGCAGCCAAAGGGTGGGCAATGAGCAGTTCTTC
cdr3_aa: CASSQRVGNEQFF
v_call: TRBV12-3/TRBV12-4
d_call: NA
clone_size: many
j_call: TRBJ2-1

cdr3_nt: TGTGCCAGCAGCCAAGAGGTGGGGATCACAGATACGCAGTATTTT
cdr3_aa: CASSQEVGITDTQYF
v_call: TRBV3-1
d_call: NA
clone_size: many
j_call: TRBJ2-3

cdr3_nt: TGTGCCAGCAGCCGGAAACCGGGCTATGGCTACACCTTC
cdr3_aa: CASSRKPGYGYTF
v_call: TRBV28
d_call: NA
clone_size: NA
j_call: TRBJ1-2

cdr3_nt: TGTGCCAGCAGCCAAGTAGTAAAAGGGTACACTGAAGCTTTCTTT
cdr3_aa: CASSQVVKGYTEAFF
v_call: TRBV4-2
d_call: NA
clone_size: NA
j_call: TRBJ1-1

cdr3_nt: TGCGCCAGCAGTCGTGATTGGACAATCAGCCACGAGCAGTACTTC
cdr3_aa: CASSRDWTISHEQYF
v_call: TRBV23-1
d_call: NA
clone_size: NA
j_call: TRBJ2-7

cdr3_nt: TGTGCCACCAGTGCGACAGGGGGGTCTGAGAACACTGAAGCTTTCTTT
cdr3_aa: CATSATGGSENTEAFF
v_call: TRBV24-1
d_call: TRBD1
clone_size: many
j_call: TRBJ1-1

cdr3_nt: TGTGCTAGTGGTTTAGAGGGCGAGGGGATAGCCAAAAACATTCAGTACTTC
cdr3_aa: CASGLEGEGIAKNIQYF
v_call: TRBV12-5
d_call: NA
clone_size: NA
j_call: TRBJ2-4

cdr3_nt: TGTGCCAGCAGTTCTCCGGGGCTAAATCTCTACGAGCAGTACTTC
cdr3_aa: CASSSPGLNLYEQYF
v_call: TRBV27
d_call: NA
clone_size: NA
j_call: TRBJ2-7

cdr3_nt: TGTGCCAGCACCAAGGGGGGGGGTACTGAAGCTTTCTTT
cdr3_aa: CASTKGGGTEAFF
v_call: TRBV6-6
d_call: NA
clone_size: NA
j_call: TRBJ1-1

cdr3_nt: TGTGCCAGCAGTCCCCAAGGGAATGAGCAGTTCTTC
cdr3_aa: CASSPQGNEQFF
v_call: TRBV6-1
d_call: NA
clone_size: many
j_call: TRBJ2-1

cdr3_nt: TGTGCCAGCACCCCCTCCGGGACTAGCGGGATGTATGAGCAGTTCTTC
cdr3_aa: CASTPSGTSGMYEQFF
v_call: TRBV12-3/TRBV12-4
d_call: TRBD2
clone_size: many
j_call: TRBJ2-1

cdr3_nt: TGTGCCAGCAGTCTTACACGGACTCTAGCCAAAAACATTCAGTACTTC
cdr3_aa: CASSLTRTLAKNIQYF
v_call: TRBV27
d_call: NA
clone_size: many
j_call: TRBJ2-4

cdr3_nt: TGTGCCAGCAGTTTACTAGACTACACCGGGGAGCTGTTTTTT
cdr3_aa: CASSLLDYTGELFF
v_call: TRBV12-3/TRBV12-4
d_call: NA
clone_size: few
j_call: TRBJ2-2

cdr3_nt: TGTGCCAGCAGCTTAGTGAAGACTCGAGGCGGGACCCAGTACTTC
cdr3_aa: CASSLVKTRGGTQYF
v_call: TRBV7-8
d_call: NA
clone_size: many
j_call: TRBJ2-5

cdr3_nt: TGTGCCAGTAGTATACTACAGAACACCGGGGAGCTGTTTTTT
cdr3_aa: CASSILQNTGELFF
v_call: TRBV19
d_call: NA
clone_size: few
j_call: TRBJ2-2

cdr3_nt: TGCAGCGTCGACGGGGGCTCTGGAAACACCATATATTTT
cdr3_aa: CSVDGGSGNTIYF
v_call: TRBV29-1
d_call: NA
clone_size: many
j_call: TRBJ1-3

cdr3_nt: TGTGCCAGTAGCCCTGGGACTAGCGGGACCCCAGAGACCCAGTACTTC
cdr3_aa: CASSPGTSGTPETQYF
v_call: TRBV19
d_call: TRBD2
clone_size: NA
j_call: TRBJ2-5

cdr3_nt: TGTGCCAGCAGCGGCAGGGGGCGGGAAAGCACAGATACGCAGTATTTT
cdr3_aa: CASSGRGRESTDTQYF
v_call: TRBV7-2
d_call: TRBD1
clone_size: many
j_call: TRBJ2-3

cdr3_nt: TGCGCCAGCAGCTTGGCCCTGGGTCAGGACTATGGCTACACCTTC
cdr3_aa: CASSLALGQDYGYTF
v_call: TRBV5-1
d_call: NA
clone_size: many
j_call: TRBJ1-2

cdr3_nt: TGTGCCAGCAGCGTCGGACAGTATATCCAAGAGACCCAGTACTTC
cdr3_aa: CASSVGQYIQETQYF
v_call: TRBV9
d_call: NA
clone_size: NA
j_call: TRBJ2-5

cdr3_nt: TGTGCCATCAGTGAGGTGACTAGCGGGAGAACAGATACGCAGTATTTT
cdr3_aa: CAISEVTSGRTDTQYF
v_call: TRBV10-3
d_call: TRBD2
clone_size: many
j_call: TRBJ2-3

cdr3_nt: TGTGCCATCAGCCAATCGGGGCCCCAAGAGACCCAGTACTTC
cdr3_aa: CAISQSGPQETQYF
v_call: TRBV10-3
d_call: NA
clone_size: NA
j_call: TRBJ2-5

cdr3_nt: TGTGCCAGCAACCTAGGGGCAGCCGGAGGGGATACGCAGTATTTT
cdr3_aa: CASNLGAAGGDTQYF
v_call: TRBV12-3/TRBV12-4
d_call: NA
clone_size: NA
j_call: TRBJ2-3

cdr3_nt: TGTGCCAGCAGCTTAGCTCCGTCCTATGGCTACACCTTC
cdr3_aa: CASSLAPSYGYTF
v_call: TRBV11-2
d_call: NA
clone_size: many
j_call: TRBJ1-2

cdr3_nt: TGTGCCAGCAGCGTCGGTTCCGTCTCTGGGGCCAACGTCCTGACTTTC
cdr3_aa: CASSVGSVSGANVLTF
v_call: TRBV7-9
d_call: NA
clone_size: NA
j_call: TRBJ2-6

cdr3_nt: TGTGCCAGCGGAAGAGAGTCAGCTTGGGAGACCCAGTACTTC
cdr3_aa: CASGRESAWETQYF
v_call: TRBV2
d_call: NA
clone_size: few
j_call: TRBJ2-5

cdr3_nt: TGTGCCAGCACCCTATCCCGGGACAGGGCTTACGAGCAGTACTTC
cdr3_aa: CASTLSRDRAYEQYF
v_call: TRBV27
d_call: TRBD1
clone_size: NA
j_call: TRBJ2-7

cdr3_nt: TGTGCCAGTTCCCTTGGGAACAGGGTCTCCTACGAGCAGTACTTC
cdr3_aa: CASSLGNRVSYEQYF
v_call: TRBV19
d_call: NA
clone_size: NA
j_call: TRBJ2-7

cdr3_nt: TGTGCCAGCAGGCGGGGGGCCGGGGAGCTGTTTTTT
cdr3_aa: CASRRGAGELFF
v_call: TRBV11-2
d_call: TRBD2
clone_size: NA
j_call: TRBJ2-2

cdr3_nt: TGCGCCAGCAGCCCGGAAGGAACGGATGAGCAGTTCTTC
cdr3_aa: CASSPEGTDEQFF
v_call: TRBV5-1
d_call: NA
clone_size: NA
j_call: TRBJ2-1

cdr3_nt: TGTGCCAGCAGCCAGACAGGGGGAAAACTGTTTTTT
cdr3_aa: CASSQTGGKLFF
v_call: TRBV11-2
d_call: TRBD1
clone_size: few
j_call: TRBJ1-4

cdr3_nt: TGTGCCAGCAGTTTGGTCGACAGCGACAATCAGCCCCAGCATTTT
cdr3_aa: CASSLVDSDNQPQHF
v_call: TRBV12-3/TRBV12-4
d_call: NA
clone_size: NA
j_call: TRBJ1-5

cdr3_nt: TGTGCCAGCAGCAAGGATGTGACTAGCGGGGGGGCAACCACCTCTGGGGCCAACGTCCTGACTTTC
cdr3_aa: CASSKDVTSGGATTSGANVLTF
v_call: TRBV7-9
d_call: TRBD2
clone_size: many
j_call: TRBJ2-6

cdr3_nt: TGTGCCAGCAGTTTAGGGGGGGTCGGGGCAGATACGCAGTATTTT
cdr3_aa: CASSLGGVGADTQYF
v_call: TRBV28
d_call: TRBD2
clone_size: many
j_call: TRBJ2-3

cdr3_nt: TGTGCTAGTGGTTCCACCTCCTTCTCTGGAAACACCATATATTTT
cdr3_aa: CASGSTSFSGNTIYF
v_call: TRBV12-5
d_call: NA
clone_size: few
j_call: TRBJ1-3

cdr3_nt: TGTGCCAGTAGTATATTCGAGATGGTTCGGCAGCCCCAGCATTTT
cdr3_aa: CASSIFEMVRQPQHF
v_call: TRBV19
d_call: NA
clone_size: many
j_call: TRBJ1-5

cdr3_nt: TGTGCCAGCAGCGTCGACAGGGCTGGGGGCTACACCTTC
cdr3_aa: CASSVDRAGGYTF
v_call: TRBV7-8
d_call: TRBD1
clone_size: many
j_call: TRBJ1-2